This TCR beta chain was obtained from a study of cytomegalovirus exposure and HLA in healthy donors. This CDR3 contains 15 residues. With V trimmed by 2 bases and J by 10 bases, 6 bases remained unmatched. CDR1 is MNHEY and CDR2 is SVGAGI in the germline V gene. This clone was observed a handful of times. PCR amplification relied on 60 Vbeta primers (plus 13 Jbeta primers). Per the study methods: A later analysis counted 70 million to 85 million unique TCR beta chains, some 11 million shared. Only in-frame clones appear in the TCRdb table, and some are missing; sequencing was by immunoSEQ multiplex PCR. The DNA gave D and trimming, while V, J and clone size come from that table. The table has over 45,000 clones, roughly four fifths seen once.

The chain carries TRBV6-5 and TRBJ1-6; 9 bases are shared with TRBD1. The sequencing sample was made of PBMCs. This receptor was taken from a man aged 25-45 years in good health and CMV-seronegative. The CDR3 protein is CASSYAGQGRSPLHF. Written as DNA, the CDR3 is TGTGCCAGCAGTTACGCGGGACAGGGACGCTCACCCCTCCACTTT.